This entry is about one T cell receptor beta chain. Its antigen is still unknown. The CDR3 has 15 amino acids. V was cut by 4 bases and J by 3 bases, with 13 bases left in between. The germline gives CDR1 SGHTA, CDR2 FQGNSA. The sample is drawn from a study of cytomegalovirus exposure and HLA in healthy donors. Study-wide findings and caveats: The productive fraction for most TCR beta V segments was about 87% or about 30% in an earlier analysis. In vitro experiments confirmed that three CMV-associated chains were specific for CMV antigens.

The PCR contained 60 Vbeta and 13 Jbeta primers. Sequencing was performed with immunoSEQ multiplex PCR; in TCRdb, only in-frame clones are kept and a portion is missing. There are about 130,000 clones in the sample; about two thirds occur only once, and about 3% lies in the top ten. Material: PBMCs. The V and J genes are TRBV7-2 and TRBJ2-1; weak D call: TRBD1 (6 bases). This clonotype was sampled from a woman aged 55-69 years in good health and CMV-seropositive. This CDR3 reads CASSSDSQIYNEQFF. DNA for the CDR3: TGTGCCAGCAGCTCGGACAGTCAAATCTACAATGAGCAGTTCTTC.